The rows below give T cell receptor beta chains drawn from one sample of a study of OX40 agonist ivuxolimab in advanced cancers. Clones were sequenced by immunoSEQ multiplex PCR, and TCRdb holds only the in-frame ones, with some missing. The sample comprises about 70,000 clones, around nine tenths of which are singletons, and roughly 7.5% rests with the top ten. The sample in question was CD4+ or CD8+ T cells sorted from blood, obtained in a trial of the OX40 agonist ivuxolimab. Source of these receptors: an adult with an advanced solid tumor such as melanoma, head and neck, liver or kidney cancer. Both conserved end residues are part of each CDR3. The order of the fields is D gene, V gene, clone size, J gene, CDR3 DNA, CDR3 protein. The D gene is left open where the match is weak. Not all rows give a size; the values are once, few, many and, for expanded clones, a class.

NA	TRBV7-9	NA	TRBJ2-1	TGTGCCAGCAGCTTCCCCATGGGAGCTCACAGGGACTACAATGAGCAGTTCTTC	CASSFPMGAHRDYNEQFF
NA	TRBV9	NA	TRBJ2-7	TGTGCCAGCAGCGAAACAGGTGACTACGAGCAGTACTTC	CASSETGDYEQYF
NA	TRBV5-6	NA	TRBJ1-2	TGTGCCAGCAGCTTGGGCAACAACTATGGCTACACCTTC	CASSLGNNYGYTF
NA	TRBV7-8	NA	TRBJ2-6	TGTGCCAGCAGCCCGGACAGAAGCTCTGGGGCCAACGTCCTGACTTTC	CASSPDRSSGANVLTF
NA	TRBV7-8	NA	TRBJ2-7	TGTGCCAGCAGCTTATTTGGTCGAGACGAGCAGTACTTC	CASSLFGRDEQYF
TRBD1	TRBV27	NA	TRBJ2-7	TGTGCCAGCAAGACGGGACAGGGGTCCTACGAGCAGTACTTC	CASKTGQGSYEQYF
NA	TRBV13	NA	TRBJ1-6	TGTGCCAGCAGCCGTGGGGGGGGGAGCTCCTATAATTCACCCCTCCACTTT	CASSRGGGSSYNSPLHF
NA	TRBV29-1	NA	TRBJ2-5	TGCAGCGTTGAAGATCGTCAGGCGCTTCAAGAGACCCAGTACTTC	CSVEDRQALQETQYF
TRBD1	TRBV29-1	NA	TRBJ2-7	TGCAGCGTTGAAACCCCGGGACAGAGGGCCTACGAGCAGTACTTC	CSVETPGQRAYEQYF
NA	TRBV11-2	NA	TRBJ2-1	TGTGCCAGCACCAACGGGGGGCGATGGTTCTTC	CASTNGGRWFF
NA	TRBV2	NA	TRBJ1-2	TGTGCCAGCAGGCCTAGCCCCAGGTCGGCTGATGGCTACACCTTC	CASRPSPRSADGYTF
NA	TRBV7-9	NA	TRBJ2-3	TGTGCCAGCAGCTTACTCCAGGGGGGTTTGAGTCCAGATACGCAGTATTTT	CASSLLQGGLSPDTQYF
NA	TRBV27	NA	TRBJ2-3	TGTGCCAGCAGGGACGGGACAAACACGCAGTATTTT	CASRDGTNTQYF
NA	TRBV9	NA	TRBJ2-5	TGTGCCAGCAGCGAAGGGGAGACCCAGTACTTC	CASSEGETQYF
TRBD2	TRBV7-7	few	TRBJ2-2	TGTGCTAGCAGCGGGGGGACCGGGGAGCTGTTTTTT	CASSGGTGELFF
NA	TRBV6-5	NA	TRBJ1-2	TGTGCCTCACGCGGGGTAGGCTACACCTTC	CASRGVGYTF
NA	TRBV27	NA	TRBJ2-3	TGTGCCAGCAGTCTATTCGGGTATGGCACAGATACGCAGTATTTT	CASSLFGYGTDTQYF
NA	TRBV23-1	NA	TRBJ1-2	TGCGCCAGCAGTCTCCTAACGGGAGGGGAGGCTGGCTACACCTTC	CASSLLTGGEAGYTF
TRBD1	TRBV6-4	NA	TRBJ1-5	TGTGCCAGCAGTGTCGTGGGACAGGAGAATAGCAATCAGCCCCAGCATTTT	CASSVVGQENSNQPQHF
NA	TRBV27	NA	TRBJ1-1	TGTGCCAGCAAAATTGGACCCAACCCTCTGGGGAACACTGAAGCTTTCTTT	CASKIGPNPLGNTEAFF
TRBD2	TRBV7-9	NA	TRBJ2-1	TGTGCCAGCACCCAAGGACTAGCGGGGGTCCACCCCTACAATGAGCAGTTCTTC	CASTQGLAGVHPYNEQFF
TRBD1	TRBV27	few	TRBJ1-2	TGTGCCAGCAGTTTCGGGACAGGAGGGTATGGCTACACCTTC	CASSFGTGGYGYTF
NA	TRBV19	NA	TRBJ1-4	TGTGCCAGCAGCCAGGCTGCTAATGAAAAACTGTTTTTT	CASSQAANEKLFF
TRBD1	TRBV9	NA	TRBJ2-7	TGTGCCAGCAGCTTTGGACAGGGAGGCTACGAGCAGTACTTC	CASSFGQGGYEQYF
TRBD1	TRBV6-5	NA	TRBJ1-1	TGTGCCAGCAGCTTGGACAGGGGCACTGAAGCTTTCTTT	CASSLDRGTEAFF
NA	TRBV7-7	NA	TRBJ2-1	TGTGCTAGCAGCTTAGGGGTTGGGTCAGTAGAGCAGTTCTTC	CASSLGVGSVEQFF
TRBD2	TRBV5-1	NA	TRBJ2-3	TGCGCCAGCAGCCCCGGACTAGCGGACACAGATACGCAGTATTTT	CASSPGLADTDTQYF
NA	TRBV11-2	NA	TRBJ2-5	TGTGCCAGCAGCTTGAGGGCTACTCCCCCCCAAGAGACCCAGTACTTC	CASSLRATPPQETQYF
TRBD2	TRBV7-2	NA	TRBJ2-7	TGTGCCAGCAGCTATTTCAAGCGGGGGGGGCCATACGAGCAGTACTTC	CASSYFKRGGPYEQYF
NA	TRBV19	NA	TRBJ1-1	TGTGCCAGTACCGAGGGACCCGGGACTGAAGCTTTCTTT	CASTEGPGTEAFF
TRBD2	TRBV20-1	NA	TRBJ2-3	TGCAGTGCGGGACTACCCGAGGCGCAGTATTTT	CSAGLPEAQYF
NA	TRBV19	NA	TRBJ1-3	TGTGCCAGTAGTTATTGGGGCTCTGGAAACACCATATATTTT	CASSYWGSGNTIYF
NA	TRBV7-6	NA	TRBJ1-2	TGTGCCAGCAGCTTAGACAACTATGGCTACACCTTC	CASSLDNYGYTF
NA	TRBV7-9	NA	TRBJ1-1	TGTGCCAGCAGCTTTGGATACGGCACTGAAGCTTTCTTT	CASSFGYGTEAFF
NA	TRBV12-5	NA	TRBJ2-1	TGTGCTAGTGGTTTGGTACTCTACAATGAGCAGTTCTTC	CASGLVLYNEQFF
TRBD2	TRBV11-2	NA	TRBJ2-1	TGTGCCAGTCTCTTCGGGGGGGCCGGCAATGAGCAGTTCTTC	CASLFGGAGNEQFF
TRBD2	TRBV7-3	NA	TRBJ2-2	TGTGCCAGCAGCTTTAGCGGGGGTGACACCGGGGAGCTGTTTTTT	CASSFSGGDTGELFF
NA	TRBV5-6	NA	TRBJ1-5	TGTGCCAGCAGCTTGTCAGATAATCAGCCCCAGCATTTT	CASSLSDNQPQHF
TRBD2	TRBV5-5	NA	TRBJ2-1	TGTGCCAGCAGCTTGTGGGAGGGTAATGAGCAGTTCTTC	CASSLWEGNEQFF
NA	TRBV9	NA	TRBJ2-7	TGTGCCAGCAGCGATGGGACCCTGACCTACGAGCAGTACTTC	CASSDGTLTYEQYF
NA	TRBV4-3	medium-sized	TRBJ2-7	TGCGCCAGCAGCCAAGAGGGTTGGGACGAGCAGTACTTC	CASSQEGWDEQYF
NA	TRBV7-6	many	TRBJ2-1	TGTGCCAGCGCCGGGGAGAACTACAATGAGCAGTTCTTC	CASAGENYNEQFF
TRBD1	TRBV30	NA	TRBJ1-3	TGTGCCTGGTGGGTGATGGGACAGGGAAACACCATATATTTT	CAWWVMGQGNTIYF
NA	TRBV19	NA	TRBJ1-1	TGTGCCAGTAAGGAGGTCTTCGGCACTGAAGCTTTCTTT	CASKEVFGTEAFF
NA	TRBV7-9	NA	TRBJ2-7	TGTGCCAGCAGCTTCGATAGTACTAAAACCGACTACGAGCAGTACTTC	CASSFDSTKTDYEQYF
TRBD1	TRBV11-2	NA	TRBJ2-7	TGTGCCAGCAGCCAGGGGACAGGGGGCCTCTACGAGCAGTACTTC	CASSQGTGGLYEQYF
TRBD2	TRBV4-1	NA	TRBJ2-1	TGCGCCAGCAGCCAAGAGCCTAGCGGGGGGTCCTACAATGAGCAGTTCTTC	CASSQEPSGGSYNEQFF
NA	TRBV6-1	NA	TRBJ1-5	TGTGCCAGCAGTGAAGGTAACACATGGCCCCAGCATTTT	CASSEGNTWPQHF
TRBD2	TRBV5-4	NA	TRBJ2-3	TGTGCCAGCAGCTTCGGCGGGGGGCCTACAGATACGCAGTATTTT	CASSFGGGPTDTQYF
NA	TRBV7-3	NA	TRBJ1-2	TGTGCCAGCAGCTTAACGATAGGCGGAAGGGGCTACACCTTC	CASSLTIGGRGYTF
NA	TRBV27	NA	TRBJ1-1	TGTGCCAGCAGTCTGGGACAGAACACTGAAGCTTTCTTT	CASSLGQNTEAFF
NA	TRBV9	NA	TRBJ1-2	TGTGCCAGCAGCGTGCTTGAGGGGTCCTATGGCTACACCTTC	CASSVLEGSYGYTF
NA	TRBV23-1	NA	TRBJ1-1	TGCGCCAGCAGTCAATCTTCCCCTTGGACAGTGAACACTGAAGCTTTCTTT	CASSQSSPWTVNTEAFF